This note documents a single T cell receptor (beta chain) sequence. The clone's antigen remains unknown. No much larger clone exists at a distance of one base, and base qualities are not known. TCRbeta CDR3 regions were amplified from genomic DNA using the immunoSEQ Assay, a bias-controlled multiplex PCR. The authors' pipeline ran thus. Nucleated cell counts per sample were estimated from amplification of reference gene primers within the assay. To quantify the absolute abundance of each unique TCRbeta CDR3 rearrangement, sequence reads were collapsed and filtered. For each sample, productive Simpson clonality was calculated as the square root of Simpson's diversity index over productive rearrangements. TCRdb obtained this table from immuneACCESS and retained in-frame rearrangements with V and J assigned. These tables miss some clones; where compared with another copy, unresolved V genes account for less than half of the shortfall, and the remainder is unexplained. The V and J calls and clone size come from that table; D and trimming were worked out from the DNA. Present in this sample are some 190,000 clones, about 85% of which were seen just once. Approximately 1% of the sample is held by the ten biggest clonotypes.

The collaborating institutions used their own protocols to collect whole blood in K2EDTA tubes. For TCRbeta analysis, collaborators shipped samples as frozen whole blood, isolated PBMCs, or DNA extracted from either of those sample types. The data are from a study of blood T cell repertoires in COVID-19 (dated by TCRdb to the early 2020s). Study-level background: Collaborator samples came from the United States, Italy and Spain and covered acute and convalescent phases of COVID-19. Sample metadata almost always included a de-identified subject ID, COVID-19 status, age in years and sex. The repertoires were released in a freely available public database meant as a resource for research on the immune response to SARS-CoV-2. Where HLA class I and class II types were available, the types were taken from metadata supplied by the sample provider, not from assay-based typing. Subjects who had been exposed to COVID-19, were actively infected with it, or had recovered from it provided the deeply sampled blood TCRbeta repertoires that made up the dataset. The samples were drawn from the first 160 participants of the ongoing ImmuneRACE study and from about 1,200 subjects provided by 6 global collaborators. The prospective study material was composed of cDNA or gDNA derived from T cells, B-cell-depleted T cells, or PBMCs.

Beyond this particular receptor, the publication reports: Clinical and demographic metadata were provided uncurated, with the amount varying by source and participant.

The germline V gene (reference sequence) supplies CDR1 LGHDT and CDR2 YNNKEL. The CDR3 spans 15 residues, from the cysteine through the phenylalanine. The only DNA kept is the CDR3, 45 bases in frame from the first base. Germline trimming amounts to 4 bases on V and 3 bases on J, with 5 as the count of junction bases outside the gene matches. The receptor chain draws on TRBV3-1 (or the pseudogene TRBV3-2) and TRBJ2-2; 7 central nucleotides agree with TRBD2. This clonotype originated in a man under 40 with acute or convalescent COVID-19. Sample: peripheral blood. This receptor carries the CDR3 CASSPPSGYTGELFF. The nucleotides are TGTGCCAGCAGCCCCCCTAGCGGCTACACCGGGGAGCTGTTTTTT.